The source of this T cell receptor beta chain is a study of T cells in Graves' hyperthyroidism and ophthalmopathy. Study at large: Peripheral blood collection took place at initial diagnosis, before any treatment.

Patients aged 18 to 65 had newly diagnosed hyperthyroidism of under 2 months' duration. RNA transcripts served as the template for amplifying TCR beta CDR3 regions. A set of HTBI primers served as the primers for a first-round RT-PCR of the TCR CDR3. TCRdb re-analysed the multiplex PCR reads in MiXCR, keeping a single row per CDR3 protein. Among fewer than 900,000 distinct CDR3 sequences listed, about 17% were seen once. This clonotype was observed a handful of times. V was clipped by 5 bases and J by 4 bases; unmatched bases: 22. Germline assignment: CDR1 MNHNS and CDR2 SASEGT. The CDR3 loop spans 20 amino acids.

The chain is built from TRBV6-1 and TRBJ2-3; TRBD1 matches 9 bases. What was sequenced was blood. This sequence was found in a woman between 45 and 65 years old with Graves' hyperthyroidism that later progressed to Graves' ophthalmopathy. The CDR3 protein is CASSSQGQGGFSHFPDTQYF. DNA of the CDR3: TGTGCCAGCAGTTCCCAGGGACAGGGTGGTTTTTCCCACTTCCCAGATACGCAGTATTTT.